Sequencing of this T cell receptor (beta chain) was carried out in a study of identical twins. Trimming cost V 4 bases and J 3 bases, with 14 bases left between them. The CDR3 totals 15 residues. Germline-derived CDR1 and CDR2 are KGHDR and SFDVKD. A universal primer site was created by template switching, with the cDNA bearing unique molecular identifiers. One entry per CDR3 protein results from TCRdb running MiXCR on the 5' RACE reads. The table has a few hundred thousand distinct CDR3 sequences, 12% seen once. Study-wide points: Twin pairs had excess sharing that was weaker in beta out-of-frame sequences. The models systematically underestimated how much out-of-frame TCR alpha was shared in monozygotic twins.

With respect to this clonotype: Its target is not known.

This same sample was also part of a study on yellow fever vaccine responses in identical twins. That publication notes: It has been reported that, in twins, the vaccine T cell response seemed partly convergent and partly personalized.

The chain employs TRBV24-1 and TRBJ1-1; D may be TRBD1 (6 bases). The specimen sequenced was CD8+ T cells sorted from blood. The TCR originated in a woman aged 18-29 years in good health. The CDR3 protein is CATSDTGSSDTEAFF. CDR3 DNA sequence: TGTGCCACCAGTGACACAGGGTCGTCCGACACTGAAGCTTTCTTT.